The clone carrying this T cell receptor (beta chain) was detected only once. The antigen remains undetermined. One junction end does not reproduce the germline sequence, and a read error may be involved. Primers used in a second PCR of roughly 6 to 11 cycles were a sample-barcoded 5' primer and a J-beta primer mix. Each sample provided no less than 2.5 million CDR3-containing paired-end reads. TCRdb recomputed calls from the 5' RACE reads with MiXCR, one row per CDR3 protein. This table has more than 700,000 distinct CDR3 sequences, about 45% appearing once. This specimen comes from a study of blood T cells in healthy people across ages. Findings of the study overall: Long-lived donors exceeded aged donors in naive CD4+ cells and diversity. One million T cells yielded diversity estimates that were considered underestimates. PBMC samples, being unsorted, prevented any conclusive comparison of naive and antigen-experienced cells.

Source material: blood. The clonotype comes from a man older than 75 in good health.

The CDR3 DNA follows: TGCGCCAGCAGTAGGGACGGGACAAAAGAAAAACTGTTTTTT. Translated, it gives CASSRDGTKEKLFF. The V and J genes are TRBV2 and TRBJ1-4, with a tentative D call TRBD1 (6 bases). Germline CDR1 SNHLY, CDR2 FYNNEI. The CDR3 has 14 amino acids.